This TCR beta chain was identified during a study of identical twins. This clonotype has just a few counts. TCRdb independently ran MiXCR on the 5' RACE reads; one entry per CDR3 protein. Among about 190,000 distinct CDR3 sequences, around 15% were seen once, and the ten largest hold 40%. The sample was also reused in another study, on T cells expressing NK-cell markers. That paper states: In several experiments, an anti-gamma-delta TCR antibody restricted sorting to alpha-beta TCR T cells.

This TCR was sampled from a woman aged 18-35 years in good health. Material for sequencing was CD8+ T cells sorted from blood.

CDR3: CASSLSQGIELDTQYF. In DNA, the CDR3 is TGTGCCAGCAGCTTGTCACAGGGGATAGAGTTGGATACGCAGTATTTT. The chain couples TRBV7-9 to TRBJ2-3; 7 nucleotides agree with TRBD1. The CDR3 covers 16 residues. J lost 6 bases, V lost 3 bases, and 12 bases had no gene match. The germline V gene encodes CDR1 SEHNR and CDR2 FQNEAQ (reference sequence).